One T cell receptor beta chain is described in this entry. In TCRdb, the reads were re-called with MiXCR into one record per CDR3 protein. The sample lists fewer than 250,000 distinct CDR3 sequences, 9% to 15% occurring once. This record belongs to a study of T cell repertoires in cytomegalovirus infection. The germline V gene encodes CDR1 LNHDA and CDR2 SQIVND (reference sequence). Trimming cost V 3 bases and J 2 bases, with 9 bases left between them. The length of the CDR3 is 14 residues. This receptor was identified in a human donor in good health (CMV status not recorded). Some clones in this sample may be carry-over from other donors' samples. The chain is built from TRBV19 and TRBJ2-3; either TRBD1 or TRBD2 may fit D (5 bases each). Sample: PBMCs. CDR3 coding DNA: TGTGCCAGTAGTATCCGGGGCCCCACAGATACGCAGTATTTT. It codes for CASSIRGPTDTQYF.